These 20 T cell receptor beta chains were sequenced from one sample in a study of T-cell reconstitution after alpha-beta-depleted transplantation in children. During its preparation, the TCRbeta library received unique molecular identifiers. Each CDR3 protein is one row after TCRdb ran MiXCR on the PCR reads. This table holds around 480,000 distinct CDR3 sequences, around a third found once. The sample consisted of PBMCs from the stem cell graft donor, taken from the stem cell graft. The origin of the receptors is a human donor who donated a stem cell graft to a child with aplastic anemia.

This chain uses TRBV6-2 or TRBV6-3 with TRBJ1-1; no firm D call. The V gene lost 5 bases and the J gene lost 2 bases, with 9 bases spanning the gap. Germline V gives CDR1 MNHEY, CDR2 SVGEGT. The CDR3 consists of 13 residues. CDR3: CASSPRHNTEAFF. Here the CDR3 DNA reads TGTGCCAGCAGTCCCCGACATAACACTGAAGCTTTCTTT.

The rearrangement uses TRBV6-2 or TRBV6-3 and TRBJ1-1; the D is unclear. The CDR3 runs to 13 residues. The ends were cut back, 4 bases at V and 11 bases at J, with 17 bases in the middle. Germline CDR1 MNHEY, CDR2 SVGEGT. The CDR3 sequence is CASSFTARLPAFF. CDR3 DNA sequence: TGTGCCAGCAGTTTCACGGCCCGCCTGCCCGCTTTCTTT.

The rearrangement joins TRBV7-3 to TRBJ2-5, with D maybe TRBD2 (5 bases). V was trimmed by 8 bases and J by 3 bases, leaving 13 bases between them. In germline, CDR1 is SGHTA, CDR2 FQGTGA. CDR3 length equals 13 residues. CDR3 loop: CASSSRREETQYF. CDR3 coding DNA: TGTGCCAGCTCGAGCAGGCGGGAAGAGACCCAGTACTTC. The whole variable domain, filled in from reference TRBV7-3 and TRBJ2-5, reads GAGVSQTPSNKVTEKGKYVELRCDPISGHTALYWYRQSLGQGPEFLIYFQGTGAADDSGLPNDRFFAVRPEGSVSTLKIQRTERGDSAVYLCASSSRREETQYFGPGTRLLVL.

This clonotype was observed a few times. J is TRBJ2-3 and V is TRBV5-4; tentative D call: TRBD2 (5 bases). This CDR3 contains 15 residues. The germline CDR1 and CDR2 sequences are SGHNT and YYREEE (reference sequence). V gave up 1 base and J gave up 1 base, with 10 bases separating them. The CDR3 protein is CASSLRAERTDTQYF. The CDR3 nucleotides are TGTGCCAGCAGCTTGCGAGCGGAGCGCACAGATACGCAGTATTTT.

The CDR3 here is CAISEMSARGQPQHF. DNA of the CDR3: TGTGCCATCAGTGAGATGTCGGCTCGAGGTCAGCCCCAGCATTTT. The gene calls are TRBV10-3 and TRBJ1-5; D uncertain. Germline loops: CDR1 ENHRY, CDR2 SYGVKD. This CDR3 region has 15 residues. V dropped 2 bases and J dropped 6 bases, with 14 bases sitting between them.

This clonotype appeared a few times. The chain recombines TRBV29-1 with TRBJ2-1; TRBD1 matches at 10 bases. Germline-derived CDR1 and CDR2 are SQVTM and ANQGSEA. This CDR3 has 16 amino acids. V gave up 4 bases and J gave up 5 bases; unmatched junction bases: 11. This CDR3 reads CSVVDMDRGGNNEQFF. The CDR3 DNA reads TGCAGCGTTGTCGACATGGACAGGGGGGGGAACAATGAGCAGTTCTTC.

The table lists this clonotype with a few counts. V usage is TRBV7-2 and J usage is TRBJ2-7; D is perhaps TRBD1 or TRBD2 (5 bases each). Between the trimmed V and J ends, which lost 0 bases and 0 bases, there was a span of 9 bases. The germline V gene encodes CDR1 SGHTA and CDR2 FQGNSA. This CDR3 contains 15 residues. CDR3 residues: CASSLAAGSSYEQYF. The CDR3 DNA reads TGTGCCAGCAGCTTAGCGGCAGGGAGCTCCTACGAGCAGTACTTC. Using reference TRBV7-2 and TRBJ2-7 for the parts outside the CDR3, the full variable domain is GAGVSQSPSNKVTEKGKDVELRCDPISGHTALYWYRQSLGQGLEFLIYFQGNSAPDKSGLPSDRFSAERTGGSVSTLTIQRTQQEDSAVYLCASSLAAGSSYEQYFGPGTRLTVT.

The gene calls are TRBV12-3 or TRBV12-4 and TRBJ2-2, with TRBD2 matching over 10 bases. The ends lost 8 bases at V and 6 bases at J; junction bases unmatched: 21. The CDR3 length is 19 residues. The CDR3 spells CASLFGAELAGKGSGELFF. CDR3 sequence (DNA): TGTGCCAGCCTCTTTGGGGCGGAACTAGCGGGAAAGGGGTCCGGGGAGCTGTTTTTT.

This clonotype was seen a few times. The chain combines TRBV19 with TRBJ2-4; tentatively, D is TRBD2 (5 bases). CDR3 length: 14 residues. Looked up from germline, CDR1 is LNHDA and CDR2 is SQIVND (reference sequence). V lost 9 bases to trimming and J lost 5 bases, with 17 bases between them. For the CDR3, the DNA is TGTGCCAGAAGAAAGGTGATCGGGGAAAACATTCAGTACTTC. Translating gives CARRKVIGENIQYF.

CDR3 region: CASSVIAGVITGELFF. In DNA, the CDR3 is TGTGCCAGCAGCGTCATAGCGGGAGTGATCACCGGGGAGCTGTTTTTT. The rearrangement uses TRBV13 and TRBJ2-2; 9 positions match TRBD2. Germline CDR1 reads PRHDT; CDR2 reads FYEKMQ (reference sequence). The CDR3 sequence is 16 residues long. With 5 bases clipped from V and 4 bases from J, the junction kept 8 bases outside the gene matches.

This clonotype was detected only a few times. This sequence joins TRBV5-5 and TRBJ1-1; D may be TRBD1 (5 bases). CDR1 and CDR2 from the germline V gene are SGHKS and YYEKEE (reference sequence). This CDR3 has 13 residues. Trimming took 8 bases from V and 0 from J, leaving 11 bases between them. In nucleotides, the CDR3 is TGTGCCAGTTTCGGGGCCATGAACACTGAAGCTTTCTTT. Translation: CASFGAMNTEAFF.

The chain couples TRBV7-2 to TRBJ1-5, with D unresolved. The germline V and J ends were trimmed by 5 bases and 8 bases, with 19 bases remaining between them. The CDR3 covers 15 residues. The germline V gene has CDR1 SGHTA and CDR2 FQGNSA. The CDR3 sequence: CASSVPGPLQEPQHF. For the CDR3, the DNA is TGTGCCAGCAGCGTTCCGGGCCCCCTACAAGAGCCCCAGCATTTT. Complete variable domain (other parts from reference TRBV7-2 and TRBJ1-5): GAGVSQSPSNKVTEKGKDVELRCDPISGHTALYWYRQSLGQGLEFLIYFQGNSAPDKSGLPSDRFSAERTGGSVSTLTIQRTQQEDSAVYLCASSVPGPLQEPQHFGDGTRLSIL.

The chain combines TRBV12-3 or TRBV12-4 with TRBJ1-2; no firm D call. This CDR3 spans 15 amino acids. V shed 5 bases and J shed 2 bases, with 15 bases lying between them. The CDR3 nucleotides read TGTGCCAGCAGTGTCCGTTTGAGGGAGAACTATGGCTACACCTTC. Its protein product is CASSVRLRENYGYTF.

For the CDR3, the DNA is TGTGCCAGCAGCTTAGAGACTAGCGGGAGCTACGAGCAGTACGTC. The encoded protein is CASSLETSGSYEQYV. This rearrangement joins TRBV7-9 to TRBJ2-7; 12 positions match TRBD2. CDR3 length equals 15 residues. Germline V CDR1 and CDR2: SEHNR, FQNEAQ (reference sequence). J lost 3 bases, V lost 1 base, and 1 base had no gene match.

This chain links TRBV6-2 or TRBV6-3 with TRBJ1-1; D gene ambiguous. The CDR3 runs 14 residues. CDR1 and CDR2 (germline): MNHEY, SVGEGT. With 11 bases removed from V and 1 base from J, the gap between germline ends came to 17 bases. The CDR3 reads CAHSVGAGNTEAFF. DNA for the CDR3: TGTGCCCACTCTGTTGGAGCCGGGAACACTGAAGCTTTCTTT.

The rearrangement uses TRBV7-2 and TRBJ2-7; the match to TRBD2 covers 11 bases. Germline trimming cut 0 bases from V and 6 bases from J; bases unmatched to any gene: 16. This CDR3 has 19 amino acids. The germline gives CDR1 SGHTA, CDR2 FQGNSA. In nucleotides, the CDR3 is TGTGCCAGCAGCTTAGCGCCTTTTACTAGCGGGAGCGCCATCTCCGAGCAGTACTTC. It specifies CASSLAPFTSGSAISEQYF. Using reference TRBV7-2 and TRBJ2-7 for the parts outside the CDR3, the full variable domain is GAGVSQSPSNKVTEKGKDVELRCDPISGHTALYWYRQSLGQGLEFLIYFQGNSAPDKSGLPSDRFSAERTGGSVSTLTIQRTQQEDSAVYLCASSLAPFTSGSAISEQYFGPGTRLTVT.

V is TRBV29-1 and J is TRBJ1-1; D is unresolved. The CDR3 runs to 15 residues. Looked up from germline, CDR1 is SQVTM and CDR2 is ANQGSEA. V was shortened by 2 bases and J by 0 bases, with 13 bases between the two germline ends. The CDR3 reads CSVESGKGLNTEAFF. For the CDR3, the DNA is TGCAGCGTTGAAAGCGGAAAGGGCCTGAACACTGAAGCTTTCTTT. Complete variable domain (other parts from reference TRBV29-1 and TRBJ1-1): SAVISQKPSRDICQRGTSLTIQCQVDSQVTMMFWYRQQPGQSLTLIATANQGSEATYESGFVIDKFPISRPNLTFSTLTVSNMSPEDSSIYLCSVESGKGLNTEAFFGQGTRLTVV.

This clonotype was found a few times. The rearrangement joins TRBV24-1 to TRBJ2-2, with D perhaps matching TRBD2 (6 bases). Germline V gives CDR1 KGHDR, CDR2 SFDVKD. The CDR3 runs 14 residues. V dropped 6 bases and J dropped 1 base, with 8 bases sitting between them. DNA of the CDR3: TGTGCCACCAGTACGGGGGTGAACACCGGGGAGCTGTTTTTT. This gives the protein CATSTGVNTGELFF.

This clonotype has a handful of counts. The rearrangement uses TRBV5-4 and TRBJ1-3; D gene ambiguous. The V and J ends lost 2 bases and 4 bases respectively, with 7 bases between them. Per germline, CDR1 SGHNT and CDR2 YYREEE (reference sequence). This CDR3 has 13 residues. The CDR3 sequence: CASSFKGGNTIYF. CDR3 DNA: TGTGCCAGCAGCTTTAAGGGAGGAAACACCATATATTTT.

This clonotype has ten or more counts. This chain uses TRBV6-5 with TRBJ1-5; D unclear. Germline V gene sequence: CDR1 MNHEY, CDR2 SVGAGI. Trimming shortened V by 7 bases and J by 3 bases, and 16 bases separated the two germline ends. The CDR3 is made up of 15 amino acids. CDR3 sequence reads: CASILRSGNNQPQHF. The CDR3 DNA reads as TGTGCCAGCATATTAAGGAGCGGTAACAATCAGCCCCAGCATTTT.